One sample yielded the 12 T cell receptor beta chains listed below, sequenced in a study of early T cells in non-severe SARS-CoV-2 infection. TCRdb re-derived calls from the 5' RACE reads in MiXCR, one entry per CDR3 protein. The sample yields tens of thousands of distinct CDR3 sequences, around 20% seen once. Sequences were derived from whole blood, sampled at baseline. All receptors derive from an adult who was a healthcare worker with PCR-confirmed SARS-CoV-2 infection or an uninfected control (not recorded which).

This clonotype turned up a few times. The V and J genes are TRBV10-3 and TRBJ2-3; 7 positions match TRBD2. CDR3 length: 17 residues. CDR1 is ENHRY, CDR2 SYGVKD, per germline. V dropped 3 bases and J dropped 1; count of bases not matched to a gene: 10. DNA of the CDR3: TGTGCCATCAGTGAAGGCGGGAGCGGTGTGGGCACAGATACGCAGTATTTT. Translating gives CAISEGGSGVGTDTQYF.

J is TRBJ1-5 and V is TRBV20-1; TRBD1 matches 8 bases. In germline, CDR1 is DFQATT, CDR2 SNEGSKA (reference sequence). Trimming at V came to 5 bases and at J to 6 bases, leaving 15 bases not matched to a gene. There are 16 residues in the CDR3. CDR3 protein: CSAGKVGTGRSQPQHF. The CDR3 DNA sequence: TGCAGTGCTGGAAAGGTCGGGACAGGACGTTCTCAGCCCCAGCATTTT.

This clonotype was found many times. V usage is TRBV20-1 and J usage is TRBJ2-3, with 7 nucleotides matching TRBD2. The CDR3 consists of 16 residues. Germline V gene data show CDR1 as DFQATT and CDR2 as SNEGSKA (reference sequence). The V segment lost 4 bases and the J segment 2 bases; nucleotides outside the gene matches: 12. The CDR3 DNA reads TGCAGTGCTATCCCCCGCGGGAGACTAGTCACAGATACGCAGTATTTT. It specifies CSAIPRGRLVTDTQYF.

This chain joins TRBV6-2 or TRBV6-3 and TRBJ1-1, with D possibly TRBD1 on 6 matching bases. V lost 2 bases, J lost 4 bases, and 14 bases lay in between. The CDR3 loop spans 15 amino acids. The germline gives CDR1 MNHEY, CDR2 SVGEGT. The CDR3 sequence is CASSYAAGAGTEAFF. The DNA of the CDR3 is TGTGCCAGCAGTTACGCCGCAGGGGCTGGCACTGAAGCTTTCTTT.

The chain joins TRBV5-1 to TRBJ1-1; the D gene is possibly TRBD1 (5 bases). CDR1 and CDR2 (germline): SGHRS, YFSETQ. V gave up 1 base and J gave up 5 bases, with 9 bases separating them. The length of the CDR3 is 13 residues. CDR3 sequence: CASSLRGATEAFF. The CDR3 nucleotides are TGCGCCAGCAGCTTGAGAGGGGCGACTGAAGCTTTCTTT.

Only a few counts were recorded for this clonotype. This sequence joins TRBV2 and TRBJ1-1, with 7 bases identical to TRBD1. Germline V lookup: CDR1 SNHLY, CDR2 FYNNEI. Trimming at V came to 6 bases and at J to 2 bases, leaving 15 bases not matched to a gene. This CDR3 has 17 amino acids. The CDR3 region is CASRKDRDRGLNTEAFF. In nucleotides, the CDR3 is TGTGCCAGCAGAAAAGACAGGGATCGGGGACTAAACACTGAAGCTTTCTTT.

The chain couples TRBV19 to TRBJ1-2; D ambiguous. V was cut by 0 bases and J by 8 bases, with 7 bases left in between. This CDR3 comprises 12 residues. The germline gives CDR1 LNHDA, CDR2 SQIVND (reference sequence). CDR3 bases: TGTGCCAGTAGTATAGAAGGAATCGGCTACACCTTC. This encodes CASSIEGIGYTF. Variable domain in full (rest from reference TRBV19 and TRBJ1-2): DGGITQSPKYLFRKEGQNVTLSCEQNLNHDAMYWYRQDPGQGLRLIYYSQIVNDFQKGDIAEGYSVSREKKESFPLTVTSAQKNPTAFYLCASSIEGIGYTFGSGTRLTVV.

This clonotype was observed at least ten times. This rearrangement joins TRBV6-5 to TRBJ1-1; possible D gene TRBD1, 6 bases. The CDR3 is 14 amino acids. V was shortened by 6 bases and J by 0 bases, with 11 bases between the two germline ends. Germline V gene lookup returns CDR1 MNHEY and CDR2 SVGAGI. DNA for the CDR3: TGTGCCAGCAGCCGCACAGGGTTGAACACTGAAGCTTTCTTT. The encoded protein is CASSRTGLNTEAFF.

This clonotype was observed a handful of times. The chain links TRBV20-1 to TRBJ2-7; 10 bases map to TRBD2. CDR3 size: 14 residues. V dropped 3 bases and J dropped 3; count of bases not matched to a gene: 5. In germline, CDR1 is DFQATT, CDR2 SNEGSKA (reference sequence). CDR3: CSARDGTSDYEQYF. The DNA of the CDR3 is TGCAGTGCTAGGGACGGGACTAGCGACTACGAGCAGTACTTC.

This clonotype appeared a few times. The rearrangement links TRBV6-5 to TRBJ1-5; D is possibly TRBD1 (5 bases). V lost 5 bases and J 7 bases, leaving 15 bases between the germline ends. Germline lookup yields CDR1 MNHEY and CDR2 SVGAGI. The CDR3 is 14 residues long. This CDR3 reads CASSGAAVGQPQHF. The CDR3, as DNA: TGTGCCAGCAGTGGGGCCGCGGTTGGCCAGCCCCAGCATTTT.

This clonotype has only a few counts. The chain carries TRBV18 and TRBJ1-2; the match to TRBD1 covers 8 bases. Losses at the gene ends were 0 bases for V and 0 bases for J; bases not matched to a gene: 6. Germline-derived CDR1 and CDR2 are KGHSH and LQKENI. The CDR3 runs 17 residues. The CDR3 sequence: CASSPPGGGQANYGYTF. The CDR3 bases are TGTGCCAGCTCACCACCCGGAGGGGGACAGGCTAACTATGGCTACACCTTC.

This sequence joins TRBV20-1 and TRBJ2-1; 11 bases align to TRBD2. The CDR3 is 14 amino acids. Germline V gene lookup returns CDR1 DFQATT and CDR2 SNEGSKA (reference sequence). V shed 0 bases, J shed 9 bases, and the junction held 4 bases outside the gene matches. CDR3 amino acids: CSARELAGVGEQFF. Here the CDR3 DNA reads TGCAGTGCTAGAGAACTAGCGGGAGTAGGTGAGCAGTTCTTC.